The sequence of this TCR beta chain was determined in a study of T cell repertoires in cytomegalovirus infection. Study-wide points: CMV-specific TCR beta clonotypes restricted by HLA-C dominated the ex vivo response.

This clonotype was observed a handful of times. Its antigen is not known. MiXCR, run by TCRdb on the reads, gives a single entry per CDR3 protein. The data show hundreds of thousands of distinct CDR3 sequences, with around 30% seen just once and around an eighth held by the top ten. The TCR was taken from a human donor in good health (CMV status not recorded). Some clones in this sample may be carry-over from other donors' samples. The material was cultured CD8+ T cells from PBMCs, obtained from culture after CMV antigen stimulation.

The CDR3 loop reads CASSFMGAVQETQYF. The CDR3 bases are TGTGCCAGCAGTTTTATGGGGGCCGTTCAGGAGACCCAGTACTTC. The V gene is TRBV12-3 or TRBV12-4, the J gene TRBJ2-5; D perhaps matches TRBD1 (6 bases). V shed 3 bases and J shed 5 bases, with 16 bases lying between them. The CDR3 is made up of 15 amino acids.